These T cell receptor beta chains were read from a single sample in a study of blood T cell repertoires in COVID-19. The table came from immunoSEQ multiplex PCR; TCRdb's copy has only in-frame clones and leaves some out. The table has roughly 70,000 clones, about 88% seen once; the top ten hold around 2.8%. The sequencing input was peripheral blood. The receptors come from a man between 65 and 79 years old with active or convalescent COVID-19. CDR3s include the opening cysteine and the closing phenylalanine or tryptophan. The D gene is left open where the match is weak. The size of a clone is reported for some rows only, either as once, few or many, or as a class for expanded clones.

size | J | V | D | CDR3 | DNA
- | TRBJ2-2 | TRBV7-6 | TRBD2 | CASSPLRGGSGELFF | TGTGCCAGCAGCCCCCTGCGGGGGGGCTCCGGGGAGCTGTTTTTT
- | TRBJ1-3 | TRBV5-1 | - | CASSLDRDIGNTIYF | TGCGCCAGCAGCTTGGACAGGGATATTGGAAACACCATATATTTT
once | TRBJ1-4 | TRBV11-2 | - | CASSLSNEKLFF | TGTGCCAGCAGCTTATCGAATGAAAAACTGTTTTTT
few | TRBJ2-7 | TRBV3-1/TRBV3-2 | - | CASSLAVGTSYEQYF | TGTGCCAGCAGCCTAGCAGTTGGGACATCCTACGAGCAGTACTTC
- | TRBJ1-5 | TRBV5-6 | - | CASSSGFDNQPQHF | TGTGCCAGCAGCTCAGGGTTTGACAATCAGCCCCAGCATTTT
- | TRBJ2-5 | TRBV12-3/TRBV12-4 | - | CASSSGVLETQYF | TGTGCCAGCAGTTCAGGGGTTCTCGAGACCCAGTACTTC
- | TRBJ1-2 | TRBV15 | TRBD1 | CATRDWDRGGGYTF | TGTGCCACCAGAGACTGGGACAGGGGAGGGGGCTACACCTTC
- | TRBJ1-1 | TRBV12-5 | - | CASGLDGFRGNTEAFF | TGTGCTAGTGGTTTGGACGGATTCAGGGGAAACACTGAAGCTTTCTTT
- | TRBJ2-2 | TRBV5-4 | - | CASSPNTNTGELFF | TGTGCCAGCAGCCCGAACACGAACACCGGGGAGCTGTTTTTT
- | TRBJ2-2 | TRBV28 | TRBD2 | CASSLGRWTSGRRANTGELFF | TGTGCCAGCAGTTTGGGGCGGTGGACTAGCGGGAGGCGAGCGAACACCGGGGAGCTGTTTTTT
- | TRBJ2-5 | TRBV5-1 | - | CASSLEGRDWETQYF | TGCGCCAGCAGCTTGGAGGGCAGGGACTGGGAGACCCAGTACTTC
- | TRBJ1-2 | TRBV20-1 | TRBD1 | CSASGIPGTGGWDYGYTF | TGCAGTGCTAGTGGAATCCCCGGGACAGGGGGCTGGGACTATGGCTACACCTTC
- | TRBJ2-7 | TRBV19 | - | CASSPMGGGGRHEQYF | TGTGCCAGTAGCCCCATGGGAGGGGGAGGGAGACACGAGCAGTACTTC
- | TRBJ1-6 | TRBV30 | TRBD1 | CAWSTTGTGGLSPLHF | TGTGCCTGGAGCACTACCGGGACAGGGGGCCTTTCACCCCTCCACTTT
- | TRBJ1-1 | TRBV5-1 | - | CASKPGLGTEAFF | TGCGCCAGCAAACCAGGGTTGGGCACTGAAGCTTTCTTT
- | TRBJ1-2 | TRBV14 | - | CARGEGYGYGYTF | TGTGCCAGAGGGGAGGGTTACGGCTATGGCTACACCTTC
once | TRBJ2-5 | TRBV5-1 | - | CASSLEGREETQYF | TGCGCCAGCAGCTTGGAAGGGAGAGAGGAGACCCAGTACTTC
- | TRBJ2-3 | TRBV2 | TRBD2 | CASCLAGADTQYF | TGTGCCAGCTGTCTAGCGGGGGCAGATACGCAGTATTTT
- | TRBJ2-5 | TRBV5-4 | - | CASSADRAETQYF | TGTGCCAGCAGCGCAGACAGAGCCGAGACCCAGTACTTC
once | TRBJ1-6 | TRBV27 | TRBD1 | CASRRGQGLGNSPLHF | TGTGCCAGCCGACGGGGACAGGGATTAGGGAATTCACCCCTCCACTTT
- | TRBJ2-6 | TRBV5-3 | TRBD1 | CARSLQGAGANVLTF | TGTGCCAGAAGCTTGCAGGGGGCTGGGGCCAACGTCCTGACTTTC
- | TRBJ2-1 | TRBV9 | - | CASSAGLLIFDEQFF | TGTGCCAGCAGCGCGGGACTGCTCATTTTCGATGAGCAGTTCTTC
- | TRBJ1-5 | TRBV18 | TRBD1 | CASSPDRVLGSNQPQHF | TGTGCCAGCTCACCGGACAGGGTTTTGGGTAGCAATCAGCCCCAGCATTTT
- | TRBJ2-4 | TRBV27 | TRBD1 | CASSPHKRQGKNIQYF | TGTGCCAGCAGTCCCCATAAGAGACAGGGTAAAAACATTCAGTACTTC
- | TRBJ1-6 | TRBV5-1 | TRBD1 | CASSLVAFGQGNNSPLHF | TGCGCCAGCAGCTTGGTGGCCTTTGGACAGGGTAATAATTCACCCCTCCACTTT
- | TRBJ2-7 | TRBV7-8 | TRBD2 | CASSPALAGGRSYEQYF | TGTGCCAGCAGCCCCGCTTTAGCGGGGGGGCGTTCCTACGAGCAGTACTTC
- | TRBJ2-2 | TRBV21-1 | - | CASSCHSGSWTGELFF | TGTGCCAGCAGCTGCCATAGCGGGAGCTGGACCGGGGAGCTGTTTTTT
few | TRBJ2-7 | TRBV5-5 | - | CASSYFGAEQYF | TGTGCCAGCAGCTATTTTGGGGCCGAGCAGTACTTC
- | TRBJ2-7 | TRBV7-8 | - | CASSGRTAYEQYF | TGTGCCAGCAGCGGGAGAACCGCCTACGAGCAGTACTTC
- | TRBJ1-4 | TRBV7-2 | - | CASSLNWQGNEKLFF | TGTGCCAGCAGCTTAAATTGGCAGGGGAATGAAAAACTGTTTTTT
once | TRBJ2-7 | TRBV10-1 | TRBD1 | CASSRDSFYEQYF | TGCGCCAGTTCCCGGGACAGCTTCTACGAGCAGTACTTC
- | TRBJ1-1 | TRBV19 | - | CASRQSRDTEAFF | TGTGCCAGTAGGCAGTCGCGGGACACTGAAGCTTTCTTT
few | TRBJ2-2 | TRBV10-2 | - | CASSVAGELFF | TGCGCCAGCAGTGTAGCAGGGGAGCTGTTTTTT